The rows below give T cell receptor beta chains drawn from one sample of a study of technical replicates of blood from a few donors. Clones were read by immunoSEQ multiplex PCR, and TCRdb kept only the in-frame ones, dropping some. This table has 100,000 or so clones, about 95% appearing once. Sequenced material: T cells isolated from PBMCs. These receptors all stem from a human donor in good health. CDR3s include the opening cysteine and the closing phenylalanine or tryptophan. A D gene is named only where the DNA matches it firmly. Clone sizes are given selectively: once, few, many, or a class where the clone is expanded.

V gene	J gene	clone size	D gene	CDR3 DNA	CDR3 protein
TRBV10-2	TRBJ2-7	.	.	TGCGCCAGCAGTGAAGGGACAATCAAATCTCGGCGAAACTACGAGCAGTACTTC	CASSEGTIKSRRNYEQYF
TRBV5-1	TRBJ2-1	.	.	TGCGCCAGCAGCTTGCCACCTCACACCCCCCAATACAATGAGCAGTTCTTC	CASSLPPHTPQYNEQFF
TRBV27	TRBJ2-3	.	TRBD2	TGTGCCAGCAGGTTACTAGCGAAGAGCACAGATACGCAGTATTTT	CASRLLAKSTDTQYF
TRBV6-5	TRBJ1-1	few	.	TGTGCCAGCAGTTACTACGATGAGGGTGAAGCTTTCTTT	CASSYYDEGEAFF
TRBV30	TRBJ1-1	.	.	TGTGCCTGGAAATCCGGGTGGAACACTGAAGCTTTCTTT	CAWKSGWNTEAFF
TRBV2	TRBJ1-1	.	.	TGTGCCAGCAGTGAAGGACAGTTGAACACTGAAGCTTTCTTT	CASSEGQLNTEAFF
TRBV28	TRBJ2-2	.	TRBD1	TGTGCCAGCAGTCCTCGGACAGGGACCACCGGGGAGCTGTTTTTT	CASSPRTGTTGELFF
TRBV19	TRBJ2-7	.	.	TGTGCCAGTAGTATTCAAAGCGATCCTTTCTACGAGCAGTACTTC	CASSIQSDPFYEQYF
TRBV11-1	TRBJ2-7	.	.	TGTGCCAGCAGCTTAGCGGCAGGCTCGGGATACGAGCAGTACTTC	CASSLAAGSGYEQYF
TRBV27	TRBJ2-1	.	TRBD2	TGTGCCAGCAGTTTATGGTCTAGCGGGAGGATGAATGAGCAGTTCTTC	CASSLWSSGRMNEQFF
TRBV4-1	TRBJ2-7	.	.	TGCGCCAGCAGCCAAGGGGGCTCTTCCTACGAGCAGTACTTC	CASSQGGSSYEQYF
TRBV4-2	TRBJ2-3	.	TRBD2	TGTGCCAGCAGCCAAGATGCGGCGGGGGGGCCTACAGATACGCAGTATTTT	CASSQDAAGGPTDTQYF
TRBV29-1	TRBJ2-5	.	TRBD2	TGCAGCGTTCAAGGACTAGCGGGAGCCTCTAGGGAGACCCAGTACTTC	CSVQGLAGASRETQYF
TRBV2	TRBJ1-3	.	TRBD1	TGTGCCAGCAGTGAGGGACAGGCTTTTACTGGAAACACCATATATTTT	CASSEGQAFTGNTIYF
TRBV29-1	TRBJ2-3	.	.	TGCAGCGTTGCCCAACAGAGCCTTTCAACCACAGATACGCAGTATTTT	CSVAQQSLSTTDTQYF
TRBV15	TRBJ2-5	once	TRBD1	TGTGCCACCAGCCCAGGGGGCAGGCAAGAGACCCAGTACTTC	CATSPGGRQETQYF
TRBV5-4	TRBJ2-1	.	TRBD2	TGTGCCAGCAGCGTAAGGACAGTAGCGGGAGGTAACAATGAGCAGTTCTTC	CASSVRTVAGGNNEQFF
TRBV19	TRBJ1-5	.	.	TGTGCCAGTACTTTCATGGGGCCACATAGCAATCAGCCCCAGCATTTT	CASTFMGPHSNQPQHF
TRBV7-9	TRBJ2-1	.	.	TGTGCCAGCAGCTTAATCAGGGCCAGCTCCTACAATGAGCAGTTCTTC	CASSLIRASSYNEQFF
TRBV5-1	TRBJ1-2	.	.	TGCGCCAGCAGCTTGGGCCAGGGGAAGGATGGCTACACCTTC	CASSLGQGKDGYTF
TRBV7-2	TRBJ2-2	.	.	TGTGCCAGCAGCTTATTGATAACGGCCGGGGAGCTGTTTTTT	CASSLLITAGELFF
TRBV5-8	TRBJ1-5	.	.	TGTGCCAGCAGACCGAGACAGGCGGTTCAGCCCCAGCATTTT	CASRPRQAVQPQHF
TRBV9	TRBJ2-7	.	TRBD2	TGTGCCAGCAGCGTAGGGAGGCTAGCGGGGCCCCACGAGCAGTACTTC	CASSVGRLAGPHEQYF
TRBV19	TRBJ2-7	once	TRBD1	TGTGCCAGTAGTACGGGACAGGGGAGCCCCTACGAGCAGTACTTC	CASSTGQGSPYEQYF
TRBV11-1	TRBJ1-2	.	.	TGTGCCAGCAGTTACAGGTCGGGCGGCTACACCTTC	CASSYRSGGYTF
TRBV28	TRBJ1-1	.	TRBD1	TGTGCCAGCAGTCCCGACAGGGTGACCACTGAAGCTTTCTTT	CASSPDRVTTEAFF
TRBV5-5	TRBJ2-5	.	.	TGTGCCAGCAGCTTGGTGACAGGATCCCAAGAGACCCAGTACTTC	CASSLVTGSQETQYF